This T cell receptor beta chain was found in a study of post-analysis software for immune sequencing data. Unique molecular identifiers featured in each of the TCR beta cDNA libraries. About 500,000 cDNA molecules were obtained per 1 to 10 million input T cells. One entry per CDR3 protein results from TCRdb running MiXCR on the PCR reads. The repertoire consists of a few hundred thousand distinct CDR3 sequences, with about 38% occurring once and the leading ten covering more than 4%. Study outcomes and limitations: Among multiple sclerosis patients, normalized Chao1 diversity was significantly below that of controls. TRBV5-6, TRBV5-1 and TRBV20-1 were among a handful of TRBV segments more frequent in patients than controls.

Remarks on this clonotype: Its matching antigen is unknown.

V lost 6 bases to trimming and J lost 6 bases, with 18 bases between them. CDR3 length: 13 amino acids. Germline V gives CDR1 DFQATT, CDR2 SNEGSKA (reference sequence). The chain uses TRBV20-1 and TRBJ2-7; D call uncertain. Sequencing was performed on blood. This sequence was found in a girl aged 10 to 17 with multiple sclerosis. CDR3 DNA sequence: TGCAGTGCCCCGGACGTGGCACTGGGCGAGCAGTACTTC. Protein product: CSAPDVALGEQYF.